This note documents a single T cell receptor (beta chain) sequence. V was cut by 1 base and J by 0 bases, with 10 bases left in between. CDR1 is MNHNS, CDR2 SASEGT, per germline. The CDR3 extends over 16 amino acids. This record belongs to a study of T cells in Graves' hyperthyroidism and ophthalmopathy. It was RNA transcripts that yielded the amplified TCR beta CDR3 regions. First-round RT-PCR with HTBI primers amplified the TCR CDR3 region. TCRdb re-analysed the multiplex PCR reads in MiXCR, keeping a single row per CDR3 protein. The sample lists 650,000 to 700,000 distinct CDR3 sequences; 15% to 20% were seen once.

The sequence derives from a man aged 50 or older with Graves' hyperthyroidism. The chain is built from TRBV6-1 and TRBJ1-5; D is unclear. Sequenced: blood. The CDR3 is CASSEESLYSNQPQHF. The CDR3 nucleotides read TGTGCCAGCAGTGAAGAAAGCCTGTATAGCAATCAGCCCCAGCATTTT.